One sample yielded the 32 T cell receptor beta chains listed below, sequenced in a study of blood T cell repertoires in COVID-19. TCRdb keeps only in-frame clones here, not all; method: immunoSEQ multiplex PCR. The sample has about 88,000 clones, about 85% seen once. The sequencing sample was made of peripheral blood. The receptors shown here come from a woman aged 70-85 years with acute or convalescent COVID-19.

This clone has just one count. V and J are TRBV5-6 and TRBJ2-6, with D tentatively TRBD1 (7 bases). Germline CDR1 SGHDT, CDR2 YYEEEE. V gave up 0 bases and J gave up 4 bases, with 14 bases separating them. This CDR3 contains 17 residues. CDR3 bases: TGTGCCAGCAGCTTGGAGCAACAGGGGAGGGGGGCCAACGTCCTGACTTTC. Amino acids: CASSLEQQGRGANVLTF.

This clone was counted only a few times. V and J are TRBV2 and TRBJ2-1; 8 bases line up with TRBD2. The V gene's germline CDR1 is SNHLY and CDR2 FYNNEI. V shed 3 bases and J 9 bases; nucleotides not matched to a gene: 4. The CDR3 extends over 13 amino acids. This chain's CDR3 is CASSDSGAGEQFF. In DNA form, the CDR3 reads TGTGCCAGCAGTGATAGCGGGGCCGGTGAGCAGTTCTTC. Together with reference TRBV2 and TRBJ2-1, the CDR3 gives the full variable domain: EPEVTQTPSHQVTQMGQEVILRCVPISNHLYFYWYRQILGQKVEFLVSFYNNEISEKSEIFDDQFSVERPDGSNFTLKIRSTKLEDSAMYFCASSDSGAGEQFFGPGTRLTVL.

The chain has TRBV6-6 and TRBJ2-7; D remains ambiguous. Germline V gives CDR1 MNHNY, CDR2 SVGAGI (reference sequence). The CDR3 contains 13 residues. Trimming cost V 5 bases and J 1 base, with 9 bases left between them. The CDR3 here is CASSAASSYEQYV. The DNA of the CDR3 is TGTGCCAGCAGTGCCGCCAGTTCCTACGAGCAGTACGTC.

This clone appeared a few times. The gene calls are TRBV19 and TRBJ1-5, with D unresolved. This CDR3 region has 15 residues. The germline V and J ends were trimmed by 10 bases and 0 bases, with 16 bases remaining between them. Germline V gene sequence: CDR1 LNHDA, CDR2 SQIVND (reference sequence). CDR3 residues: CATSETGVSNQPQHF. In DNA, the CDR3 is TGTGCCACGTCGGAGACGGGAGTTAGCAATCAGCCCCAGCATTTT.

The CDR3 loop is CASTLAGGMYNEQFF. The CDR3 bases are TGCGCCAGCACCCTAGCGGGAGGGATGTACAATGAGCAGTTCTTC. This chain uses TRBV10-2 with TRBJ2-1; TRBD2 matches at 12 bases. V trimming: 7 bases; J trimming: 4 bases; junction bases outside the gene matches: 5. Germline CDR1 is WSHSY and CDR2 is SAAADI. The CDR3 covers 15 residues.

This clone was observed a single time. V gene TRBV5-1 combines with J gene TRBJ2-5; TRBD2 aligns across 9 bases. J gave up 3 bases and V 6 bases, and 6 bases lay outside the gene matches. This CDR3 spans 14 amino acids. The germline V gene encodes CDR1 SGHRS and CDR2 YFSETQ. The CDR3 loop is CASTWGGGEETQYF. CDR3 in DNA: TGCGCCAGCACCTGGGGCGGGGGGGAAGAGACCCAGTACTTC.

The genes are TRBV28 and TRBJ1-4; TRBD1 aligns across 8 bases. From germline, CDR1 is MDHEN and CDR2 SYDVKM. Losses at the gene ends were 6 bases for V and 5 bases for J; bases not matched to a gene: 8. CDR3 length equals 15 residues. The chain's CDR3 is CASRRSGTGNEKLFF. CDR3 nucleotide sequence: TGTGCCAGCAGACGCTCTGGGACAGGCAATGAAAAACTGTTTTTT.

The chain is built from TRBV6-5 and TRBJ2-1, with D perhaps matching TRBD1 (5 bases). The ends were cut back, 4 bases at V and 7 bases at J, with 14 bases in the middle. The CDR3 spans 14 residues. CDR1 and CDR2 from the germline V gene are MNHEY and SVGAGI. The CDR3 here is CASSFSLRENEQFF. The CDR3 DNA reads as TGTGCCAGCAGTTTTTCCCTCAGGGAAAATGAGCAGTTCTTC.

This chain links TRBV29-1 with TRBJ1-1, with D possibly being TRBD1 (5 bases). The V end was cut by 0 bases, the J end by 9 bases, with 11 bases between. The CDR3 has 12 residues. From germline, CDR1 is SQVTM and CDR2 ANQGSEA. The CDR3 sequence: CSVEDSGAQAFF. DNA of the CDR3: TGCAGCGTTGAAGATAGCGGGGCTCAAGCTTTCTTT.

The chain has TRBV19 and TRBJ2-2; D might be TRBD1 (6 bases). V lost 7 bases, J lost 5 bases, and 11 bases lay in between. The CDR3 sequence is 13 residues long. Per germline, CDR1 LNHDA and CDR2 SQIVND (reference sequence). CDR3 residues: CASTAGETGELFF. CDR3 nucleotide sequence: TGTGCCAGTACCGCAGGGGAGACCGGGGAGCTGTTTTTT.

The V gene is TRBV10-1, the J gene TRBJ2-3; 12 bases match TRBD2. Trimming took 0 bases from V and 2 from J; bases not matched to a gene: 6. Germline CDR1 is WNHNN and CDR2 is SYGVQD (reference sequence). The CDR3 loop spans 18 amino acids. In nucleotides, the CDR3 is TGCGCCAGCAGTGAGTCGGTGGCTAGCGGGGGGGACACAGATACGCAGTATTTT. Its translation: CASSESVASGGDTDTQYF.

The V and J genes are TRBV6-5 and TRBJ2-7, with 8 bases lining up with TRBD1. There are 14 residues in the CDR3. V was clipped by 6 bases and J by 4 bases; unmatched bases: 8. CDR1 and CDR2 (germline): MNHEY, SVGAGI. CDR3 in DNA: TGTGCCAGCAGACCAGGGGGCGCCCCTTACGAGCAGTACGTC. Protein product: CASRPGGAPYEQYV.

The V and J genes are TRBV7-2 and TRBJ1-6; D unresolved. The germline V gene encodes CDR1 SGHTA and CDR2 FQGNSA. The CDR3 spans 14 residues. V was cut by 2 bases and J by 8 bases, with 10 bases left in between. The CDR3 sequence is CASSLLPEDSPLHF. The CDR3 bases are TGTGCCAGCAGCTTATTGCCAGAAGATTCACCCCTCCACTTT.

The chain is built from TRBV14 and TRBJ2-2; maybe TRBD2 (6 bases). This CDR3 is 16 amino acids long. The V and J ends lost 1 base and 3 bases respectively, with 12 bases between them. The germline CDR1 and CDR2 sequences are SGHDN and FVKESK. The CDR3, as DNA: TGTGCCAGCAGCCAAGTGTCCGCGGGGTACACCGGGGAGCTGTTTTTT. This encodes CASSQVSAGYTGELFF.

This clone was found once. This chain joins TRBV5-4 and TRBJ2-3; the D gene is possibly TRBD1 (6 bases). Germline assignment: CDR1 SGHNT and CDR2 YYREEE (reference sequence). The CDR3 is 16 amino acids. V was cut by 1 base and J by 7 bases, with 19 bases left in between. The CDR3 is CASSLSPITGSHTQYF. The CDR3 DNA is TGTGCCAGCAGCTTGTCCCCAATTACAGGGTCCCATACGCAGTATTTT.

CDR3 in DNA: TGCGCCAGCAGCTTGGTTCCACCGGATAATCGGGGAGAGCAGTTCTTC. Protein: CASSLVPPDNRGEQFF. The chain employs TRBV5-1 and TRBJ2-1; D perhaps matches TRBD2 (5 bases). Germline V CDR1 and CDR2: SGHRS, YFSETQ. Trimming took off 0 bases at V and 10 bases at J, with 20 bases between the two ends. The CDR3 sequence is 16 residues long.

The rearrangement joins TRBV7-2 to TRBJ2-1; 13 positions match TRBD2. With 6 bases clipped from V and 7 bases from J, the junction kept 15 bases outside the gene matches. CDR3 length: 18 residues. Germline V gene data show CDR1 as SGHTA and CDR2 as FQGNSA. The CDR3 DNA is TGTGCCAGCAGGGGATTCGGGACTAGCGGGAACGAGGGGAATGAGCAGTTCTTC. Translated: CASRGFGTSGNEGNEQFF.

The rearrangement links TRBV30 to TRBJ1-2, with unresolved D. This CDR3 spans 13 amino acids. The germline V and J ends were trimmed by 0 bases and 5 bases, with 10 bases remaining between them. Germline CDR1 reads GTSNPN; CDR2 reads SVGIG (reference sequence). DNA for the CDR3: TGTGCCTGGAGTGTTTTTCAGGATTATGGCTACACCTTC. It codes for CAWSVFQDYGYTF.

This sequence joins TRBV19 and TRBJ2-2; D is unclear. The CDR3 has 11 residues. Trimming cost V 7 bases and J 8 bases, with 8 bases left between them. Germline V lookup: CDR1 LNHDA, CDR2 SQIVND (reference sequence). DNA of the CDR3: TGTGCCAGTATATGGGCGGGGGAGCTGTTTTTT. Encoded protein: CASIWAGELFF.

This clone showed up just once. The chain couples TRBV6-5 to TRBJ1-5, with TRBD1 identical over 10 bases. CDR3 size: 14 residues. Germline V gene sequence: CDR1 MNHEY, CDR2 SVGAGI. The V segment lost 6 bases and the J segment 5 bases; nucleotides outside the gene matches: 4. CDR3 region: CASSRQGAHQPQHF. CDR3 nucleotide sequence: TGTGCCAGCAGCCGACAGGGGGCTCATCAGCCCCAGCATTTT.

This chain connects TRBV3-1 (or the pseudogene TRBV3-2) to TRBJ1-6; the D is unclear. The CDR3 totals 13 residues. Trimming shortened V by 1 base and J by 7 bases, and 5 bases separated the two germline ends. Per the germline V gene, CDR1 is LGHDT and CDR2 is YNNKEL (reference sequence). This chain's CDR3 is CASSQARNSPLHF. DNA for the CDR3: TGTGCCAGCAGCCAAGCGAGGAATTCACCCCTCCACTTT.

The rearrangement joins TRBV4-3 to TRBJ2-3; 8 bases line up with TRBD2. Germline CDR1 LGHNA, CDR2 YSLEER. J lost 0 bases, V lost 0 bases, and 14 bases had no gene match. This CDR3 comprises 20 residues. The CDR3 here is CASSQDQASGFVGSTDTQYF. The CDR3 nucleotides are TGCGCCAGCAGCCAAGATCAGGCTAGCGGGTTTGTTGGGAGCACAGATACGCAGTATTTT.

The rearrangement uses TRBV11-2 and TRBJ1-1, with D perhaps TRBD1 (6 bases). With 0 bases removed from V and 2 bases from J, the gap between germline ends came to 10 bases. The CDR3 loop spans 15 amino acids. Germline V gene data show CDR1 as SGHAT and CDR2 as FQNNGV. The CDR3 loop is CASSLDHRENTEAFF. For the CDR3, the DNA is TGTGCCAGCAGCTTAGACCACAGGGAAAACACTGAAGCTTTCTTT.

V gene TRBV2 combines with J gene TRBJ2-5, with 8 positions matching TRBD2. The V gene end was trimmed by 6 bases and the J gene end by 4 bases; junction bases not matched to a gene: 4. The CDR3 has 13 residues. Per germline, CDR1 SNHLY and CDR2 FYNNEI. CDR3 in amino acids: CASSGRAVETQYF. CDR3 DNA sequence: TGTGCCAGCAGCGGGAGGGCCGTAGAGACCCAGTACTTC.

CDR3 sequence: CASSRGLEDTQYF. The CDR3 bases are TGTGCCAGCAGCCGAGGGCTTGAGGATACGCAGTATTTT. V usage is TRBV7-2 and J usage is TRBJ2-3, with a tentative D call TRBD2 (5 bases). V lost 5 bases and J 6 bases, leaving 12 bases between the germline ends. This CDR3 contains 13 residues. Germline values: CDR1 SGHTA, CDR2 FQGNSA. The variable domain in full, completed from reference TRBV7-2 and TRBJ2-3, reads GAGVSQSPSNKVTEKGKDVELRCDPISGHTALYWYRQSLGQGLEFLIYFQGNSAPDKSGLPSDRFSAERTGGSVSTLTIQRTQQEDSAVYLCASSRGLEDTQYFGPGTRLTVL.

The chain joins TRBV15 to TRBJ2-5; the match to TRBD1 covers 8 bases. CDR1 is LNHNV, CDR2 YYDKDF, per germline (reference sequence). The V and J ends lost 2 bases and 9 bases, in that order; junction bases with no gene match: 8. The CDR3 length is 14 residues. CDR3 in amino acids: CATSRPDRAHPQYF. In DNA, the CDR3 is TGTGCCACCAGCAGACCGGACAGGGCCCACCCCCAGTACTTC.

The chain recombines TRBV5-4 with TRBJ1-6, with no clear D. V lost 6 bases and J 4 bases, leaving 8 bases between the germline ends. Germline CDR1 reads SGHNT; CDR2 reads YYREEE (reference sequence). The CDR3 runs 13 residues. CDR3 sequence reads: CASTTAYNSPLHF. CDR3 in DNA: TGTGCCAGCACCACAGCTTATAATTCACCCCTCCACTTT. Using reference TRBV5-4 and TRBJ1-6 for the parts outside the CDR3, the full variable domain is ETGVTQSPTHLIKTRGQQVTLRCSSQSGHNTVSWYQQALGQGPQFIFQYYREEENGRGNFPPRFSGLQFPNYSSELNVNALELDDSALYLCASTTAYNSPLHFGNGTRLTVT.

This clone was recorded a few times. The chain has TRBV5-4 and TRBJ2-7; 9 bases match TRBD1. The junction had 4 bases not matched to a gene; V was cut back by 4 bases and J by 5 bases. The length of the CDR3 is 13 residues. Germline CDR1 and CDR2: SGHNT and YYREEE (reference sequence). CDR3 protein: CASSTGTGNEQYV. DNA of the CDR3: TGTGCCAGCAGCACCGGGACAGGGAACGAGCAGTACGTC.

Only one count was recorded for this clone. The chain combines TRBV29-1 with TRBJ2-1, with 7 bases aligning to TRBD2. Looked up from germline, CDR1 is SQVTM and CDR2 is ANQGSEA. Trimming cost V 5 bases and J 7 bases; bases outside gene matches: 2. The CDR3 has 11 residues. The CDR3 protein is CSVRRGNEQFF. The CDR3 nucleotides read TGCAGCGTTAGGCGGGGGAATGAGCAGTTCTTC.

The chain has TRBV7-2 and TRBJ1-6; D remains ambiguous. V was trimmed by 5 bases and J by 6 bases, leaving 14 bases between them. The CDR3 has 15 residues. The germline CDR1 and CDR2 sequences are SGHTA and FQGNSA. CDR3 protein: CASSESPAGNSPLHF. The CDR3 nucleotides read TGTGCCAGCAGCGAAAGTCCCGCCGGTAATTCACCCCTCCACTTT.

This sequence joins TRBV7-9 and TRBJ2-3; D is possibly TRBD1 (5 bases). In germline, CDR1 is SEHNR, CDR2 FQNEAQ (reference sequence). This CDR3 comprises 15 residues. The V and J ends lost 5 bases and 0 bases respectively, with 12 bases between them. CDR3 in amino acids: CASSPQDTSTDTQYF. CDR3 sequence (DNA): TGTGCCAGCAGCCCACAGGACACTAGCACAGATACGCAGTATTTT.

This clone was detected a few times. The chain links TRBV5-4 to TRBJ1-3; 8 bases map to TRBD1. Unmatched junction bases numbered 7, after V lost 5 bases and J lost 3 bases. Germline loops: CDR1 SGHNT, CDR2 YYREEE (reference sequence). The CDR3 loop spans 15 amino acids. In nucleotides, the CDR3 is TGTGCCAGCAGTCCGGACAGGGCGAGTGGAAACACCATATATTTT. Translated: CASSPDRASGNTIYF.